This passage covers 15 T cell receptor beta chains from one sample sequenced in a study of OX40 agonist ivuxolimab in advanced cancers. The repertoire was sequenced with immunoSEQ multiplex PCR; TCRdb's copy has only in-frame clones and lacks some. The profile covers about 64,000 clones, with roughly 85% appearing a single time and about 3% taken by the ten largest. The material sequenced was CD4+ or CD8+ T cells sorted from blood, taken in a trial of the OX40 agonist ivuxolimab. These receptors were taken from an adult with an advanced solid tumor such as melanoma, head and neck, liver or kidney cancer.

In its sample, this clone was seen once. The junction shows a germline mismatch at one end, possibly a read error. The rearrangement joins TRBV6-1 to TRBJ2-1; TRBD1 matches at 8 bases. CDR1 MNHNS and CDR2 SASEGT come from the germline V gene. The CDR3 is made up of 15 amino acids. CDR3 protein: CASREGTGSYNEQFF. The CDR3 nucleotides are TGTGCCAGCAGAGAAGGGACAGGCTCCTACAATGAGCAGTTCTTC.

The CDR3 is CASRVLGPNEKLFF. The DNA of the CDR3 is TGTGCCAGCAGGGTACTGGGTCCTAATGAAAAACTGTTTTTT. The chain combines TRBV6-1 with TRBJ1-4; D is unresolved. V dropped 6 bases and J dropped 3 bases, with 11 bases sitting between them. This CDR3 contains 14 residues. Germline lookup yields CDR1 MNHNS and CDR2 SASEGT.

The rearrangement joins TRBV18 to TRBJ2-1, with 15 bases that match TRBD2. CDR1 and CDR2 (germline): KGHSH, LQKENI. There are 16 residues in the CDR3. Trimming removed 3 bases from V and 10 bases from J; junction bases left unmatched: 7. CDR3 nucleotide sequence: TGTGCCAGCTCACCCCCGGGACTAGCGGGAGGAGACGAGCAGTTCTTC. Its protein product is CASSPPGLAGGDEQFF.

This clone was recorded a few times. As DNA, the CDR3 is TGTGCCAGCAGCTCGAGCGGGAGAACGGACACCGGGGAGCTGTTTTTT. It yields the protein CASSSSGRTDTGELFF. V is TRBV7-9 and J is TRBJ2-2, with 8 nucleotides matching TRBD2. The length of the CDR3 is 16 residues. Germline loops: CDR1 SEHNR, CDR2 FQNEAQ (reference sequence). After removal of 4 bases from V and 3 bases from J, the junction contained 7 bases not matched to a gene.

V usage is TRBV6-1 and J usage is TRBJ2-3; unclear D gene. Germline values: CDR1 MNHNS, CDR2 SASEGT. The V gene lost 3 bases and the J gene lost 3 bases, with 7 bases spanning the gap. The CDR3 has 13 residues. The CDR3 loop is CASSEGPTDTQYF. CDR3 nucleotides: TGTGCCAGCAGTGAGGGCCCGACAGATACGCAGTATTTT.

This rearrangement joins TRBV7-8 to TRBJ2-5; 8 bases are a match to TRBD2. The CDR3 is made up of 16 amino acids. V lost 4 bases, J lost 1 base, and 8 bases stayed unmatched. CDR1 is SGHVS, CDR2 FQNEAQ, per germline. The CDR3 reads CASSSVERGTQETQYF. The CDR3 DNA is TGTGCCAGCAGCTCAGTGGAGCGGGGGACCCAAGAGACCCAGTACTTC.

This chain connects TRBV7-6 to TRBJ2-5, with unresolved D. Germline CDR1 reads SGHVS; CDR2 reads FNYEAQ. The germline V and J ends were trimmed by 2 bases and 4 bases, with 5 bases remaining between them. CDR3 size: 12 residues. This CDR3 reads CASSLMLETQYF. The CDR3 DNA reads as TGTGCCAGCAGCTTAATGTTAGAGACCCAGTACTTC.

The chain is built from TRBV28 and TRBJ2-2, with D perhaps TRBD1 (5 bases). CDR3 length: 14 amino acids. Germline CDR1 MDHEN, CDR2 SYDVKM. V lost 10 bases and J lost 5, with 17 bases in between. The chain's CDR3 is CAMKAGLGTGELFF. DNA for the CDR3: TGTGCCATGAAGGCAGGGCTAGGGACCGGGGAGCTGTTTTTT.

The rearrangement uses TRBV30 and TRBJ1-2; D remains ambiguous. V lost 3 bases and J 6 bases, leaving 14 bases between the germline ends. CDR3 length: 13 residues. CDR1 and CDR2 from the germline V gene are GTSNPN and SVGIG (reference sequence). The CDR3 coding sequence is TGTGCCTGGAGCCTAGGAAGGGTTGATGGCTACACCTTC. Protein product: CAWSLGRVDGYTF.

The J gene is TRBJ1-1, the V gene TRBV7-9; a weak D match, TRBD1 (5 bases). Germline-derived CDR1 and CDR2 are SEHNR and FQNEAQ (reference sequence). The CDR3 totals 15 residues. The V and J ends lost 1 base and 3 bases respectively, with 12 bases between them. CDR3: CASSLEGRVHTEAFF. The CDR3 DNA sequence: TGTGCCAGCAGCTTAGAAGGCAGGGTGCACACTGAAGCTTTCTTT.

The chain has TRBV30 and TRBJ1-1; D unclear. V was clipped by 1 base and J by 6 bases, with 6 bases between them. From germline, CDR1 is GTSNPN and CDR2 SVGIG (reference sequence). The CDR3 has 11 residues. As DNA, the CDR3 is TGTGCCTGGAGTGGCGTGTCTGAAGCTTTCTTT. Residues: CAWSGVSEAFF. The full variable domain, its missing parts supplied by reference TRBV30 and TRBJ1-1, is SQTIHQWPATLVQPVGSPLSLECTVEGTSNPNLYWYRQAAGRGLQLLFYSVGIGQISSEVPQNLSASRPQDRQFILSSKKLLLSDSGFYLCAWSGVSEAFFGQGTRLTVV.

This clone was picked up a small number of times. The rearrangement links TRBV28 to TRBJ2-5, with D unclear. CDR1 is MDHEN, CDR2 SYDVKM, per germline. The CDR3 contains 13 residues. V was pared by 6 bases and J by 4 bases, with 12 bases between. CDR3 bases: TGTGCCAGCAGAGCCCCGGTGGGAGAGACCCAGTACTTC. Its protein is CASRAPVGETQYF.

V usage is TRBV19 and J usage is TRBJ1-4; no clear D gene. The germline CDR1 and CDR2 sequences are LNHDA and SQIVND (reference sequence). The CDR3 is made up of 16 amino acids. Trimming pared 0 bases from V and 5 bases from J, leaving 13 bases between. The CDR3 DNA follows: TGTGCCAGTAGTATAGATCACGGCCGGAGAAATGAAAAACTGTTTTTT. This translates into CASSIDHGRRNEKLFF.

V usage is TRBV5-6 and J usage is TRBJ2-2; the match to TRBD2 covers 8 bases. The V gene end was trimmed by 0 bases and the J gene end by 6 bases; junction bases not matched to a gene: 7. Germline CDR1 is SGHDT and CDR2 is YYEEEE. The CDR3 runs to 16 residues. CDR3 residues: CASSLEGLGRAGELFF. CDR3 DNA: TGTGCCAGCAGCTTGGAGGGACTAGGGAGGGCCGGGGAGCTGTTTTTT.

This chain joins TRBV5-8 and TRBJ1-3, with 11 bases fitting TRBD1. Trimming cost V 0 bases and J 3 bases; bases outside gene matches: 2. Germline CDR1 reads SGHTS; CDR2 reads YDEGEE. The CDR3 is 16 amino acids. This CDR3 is CASSLGTGGLGNTIYF. CDR3 DNA sequence: TGTGCCAGCAGCTTGGGGACAGGGGGCCTTGGAAACACCATATATTTT.